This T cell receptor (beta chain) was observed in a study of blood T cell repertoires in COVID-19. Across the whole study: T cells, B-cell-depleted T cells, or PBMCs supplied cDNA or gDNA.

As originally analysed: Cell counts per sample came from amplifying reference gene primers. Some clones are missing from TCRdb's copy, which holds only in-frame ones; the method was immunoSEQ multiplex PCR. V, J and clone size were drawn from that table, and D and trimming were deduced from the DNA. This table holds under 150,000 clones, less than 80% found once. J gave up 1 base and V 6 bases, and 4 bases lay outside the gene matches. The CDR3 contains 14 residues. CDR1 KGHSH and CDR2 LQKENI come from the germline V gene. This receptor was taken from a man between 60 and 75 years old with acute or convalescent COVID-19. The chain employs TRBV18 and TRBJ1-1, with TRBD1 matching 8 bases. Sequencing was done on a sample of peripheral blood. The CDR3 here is CASSLGTGNTEAFF. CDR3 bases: TGTGCCAGCTCCCTCGGGACAGGGAACACTGAAGCTTTCTTT.